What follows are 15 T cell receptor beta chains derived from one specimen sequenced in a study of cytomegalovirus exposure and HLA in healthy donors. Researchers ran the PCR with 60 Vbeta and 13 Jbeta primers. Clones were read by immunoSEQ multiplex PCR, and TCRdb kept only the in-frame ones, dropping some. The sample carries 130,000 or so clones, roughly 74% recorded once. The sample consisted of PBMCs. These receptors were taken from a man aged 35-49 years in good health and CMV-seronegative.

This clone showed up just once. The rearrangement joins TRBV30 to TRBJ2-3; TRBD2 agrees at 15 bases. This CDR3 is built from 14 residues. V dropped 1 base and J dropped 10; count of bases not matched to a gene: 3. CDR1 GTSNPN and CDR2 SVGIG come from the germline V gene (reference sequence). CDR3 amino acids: CAWSGGLAGGSQYF. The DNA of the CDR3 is TGTGCCTGGAGTGGGGGACTAGCGGGAGGTTCGCAGTATTTT.

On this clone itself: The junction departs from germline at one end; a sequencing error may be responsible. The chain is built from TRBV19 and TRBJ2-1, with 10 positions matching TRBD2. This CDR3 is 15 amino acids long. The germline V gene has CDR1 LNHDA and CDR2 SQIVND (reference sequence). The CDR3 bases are TGTGCCAGTAGCATAGCGGGGGGTCGGGGTAATGAGCAGTTCTTC. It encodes CASSIAGGRGNEQFF. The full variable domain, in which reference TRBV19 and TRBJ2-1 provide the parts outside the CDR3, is DGGITQSPKYLFRKEGQNVTLSCEQNLNHDAMYWYRQDPGQGLRLIYYSQIVNDFQKGDIAEGYSVSREKKESFPLTVTSAQKNPTAFYLCASSIAGGRGNEQFFGPGTRLTVL.

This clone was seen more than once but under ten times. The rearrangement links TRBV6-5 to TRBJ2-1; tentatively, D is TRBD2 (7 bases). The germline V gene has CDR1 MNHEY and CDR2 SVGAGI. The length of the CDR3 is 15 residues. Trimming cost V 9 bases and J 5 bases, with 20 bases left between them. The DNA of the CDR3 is TGTGCCAGTTGTCCTGGGCGGGGGCCGCACAATGAGCAGTTCTTC. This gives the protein CASCPGRGPHNEQFF.

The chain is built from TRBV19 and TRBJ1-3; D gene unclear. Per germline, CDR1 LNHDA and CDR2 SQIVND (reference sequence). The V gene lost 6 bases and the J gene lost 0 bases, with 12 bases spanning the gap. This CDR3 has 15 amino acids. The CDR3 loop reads CASSPRHDSGNTIYF. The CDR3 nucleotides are TGTGCCAGTAGCCCGCGGCATGACTCTGGAAACACCATATATTTT.

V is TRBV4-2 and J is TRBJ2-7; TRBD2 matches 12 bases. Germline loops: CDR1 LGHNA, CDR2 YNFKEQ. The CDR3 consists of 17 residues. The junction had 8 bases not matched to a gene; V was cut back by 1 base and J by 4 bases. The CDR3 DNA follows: TGTGCCAGCAGCCAAGCCCCCCAGACTAGCGGGGGATACGAGCAGTACTTC. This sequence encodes CASSQAPQTSGGYEQYF.

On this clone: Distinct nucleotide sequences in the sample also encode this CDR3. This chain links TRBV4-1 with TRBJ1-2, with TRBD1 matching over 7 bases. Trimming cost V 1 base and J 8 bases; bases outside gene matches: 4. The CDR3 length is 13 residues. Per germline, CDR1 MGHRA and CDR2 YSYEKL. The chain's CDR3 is CASSQGQGRGYTF. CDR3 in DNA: TGCGCCAGCAGCCAAGGACAGGGAAGGGGCTACACCTTC.

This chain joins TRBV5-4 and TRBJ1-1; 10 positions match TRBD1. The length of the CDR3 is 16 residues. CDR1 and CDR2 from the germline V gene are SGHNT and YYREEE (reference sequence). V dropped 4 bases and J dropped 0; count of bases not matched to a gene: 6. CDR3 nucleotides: TGTGCCAGCAGCAAACCGGGACAGGGGCTGAACACTGAAGCTTTCTTT. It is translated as CASSKPGQGLNTEAFF.

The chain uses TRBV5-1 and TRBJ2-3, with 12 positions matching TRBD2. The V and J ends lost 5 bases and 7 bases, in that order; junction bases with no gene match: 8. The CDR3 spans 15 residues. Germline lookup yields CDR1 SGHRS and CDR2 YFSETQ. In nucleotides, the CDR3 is TGCGCCAGCAGGATGGCTAGCGGGGGGGCGAATACGCAGTATTTT. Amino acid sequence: CASRMASGGANTQYF.

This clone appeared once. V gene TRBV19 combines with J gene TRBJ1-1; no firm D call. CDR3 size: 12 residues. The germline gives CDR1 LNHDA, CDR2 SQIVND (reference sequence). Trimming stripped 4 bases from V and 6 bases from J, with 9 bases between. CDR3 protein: CASSTPRPEAFF. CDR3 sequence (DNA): TGTGCCAGTAGTACCCCCAGGCCTGAAGCTTTCTTT.

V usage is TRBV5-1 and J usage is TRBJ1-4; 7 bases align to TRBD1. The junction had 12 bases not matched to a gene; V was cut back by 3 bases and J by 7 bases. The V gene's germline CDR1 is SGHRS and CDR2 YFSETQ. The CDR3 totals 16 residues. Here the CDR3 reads CASSSSRDSGSEKLFF. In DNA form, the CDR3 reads TGCGCCAGCAGCTCTTCCCGGGACAGTGGGAGTGAAAAACTGTTTTTT.

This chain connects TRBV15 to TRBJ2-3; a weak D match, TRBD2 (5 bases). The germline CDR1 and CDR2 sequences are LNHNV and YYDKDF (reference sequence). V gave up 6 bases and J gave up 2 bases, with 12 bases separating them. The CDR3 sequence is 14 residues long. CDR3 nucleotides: TGTGCCACCAGGGGAGACAAGGTCACAGATACGCAGTATTTT. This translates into CATRGDKVTDTQYF. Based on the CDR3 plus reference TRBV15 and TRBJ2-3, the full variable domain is DAMVIQNPRYQVTQFGKPVTLSCSQTLNHNVMYWYQQKSSQAPKLLFHYYDKDFNNEADTPDNFQSRRPNTSFCFLDIRSPGLGDTAMYLCATRGDKVTDTQYFGPGTRLTVL.

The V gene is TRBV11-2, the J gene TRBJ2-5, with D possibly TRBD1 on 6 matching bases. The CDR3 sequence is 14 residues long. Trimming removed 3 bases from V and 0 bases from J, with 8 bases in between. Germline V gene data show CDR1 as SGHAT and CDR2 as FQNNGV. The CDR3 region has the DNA TGTGCCAGCAGCTTCGGGACACACCAAGAGACCCAGTACTTC. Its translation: CASSFGTHQETQYF.

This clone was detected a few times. CDR3 protein: CASALDRANEQFF. CDR3 DNA sequence: TGTGCTAGCGCACTAGACAGGGCGAATGAGCAGTTCTTC. The chain carries TRBV12-5 and TRBJ2-1; 7 nucleotides match TRBD1. The CDR3 is made up of 13 amino acids. With 9 bases clipped from V and 7 bases from J, the junction kept 9 bases outside the gene matches. From germline, CDR1 is LGHNT and CDR2 FRNRAP.

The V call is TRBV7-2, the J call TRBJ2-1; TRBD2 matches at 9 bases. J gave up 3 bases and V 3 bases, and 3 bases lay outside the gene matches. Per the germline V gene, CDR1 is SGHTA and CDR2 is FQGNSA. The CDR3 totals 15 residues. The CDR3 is CASSLRRGGYNEQFF. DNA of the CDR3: TGTGCCAGCAGCTTGAGGCGGGGGGGCTACAATGAGCAGTTCTTC.

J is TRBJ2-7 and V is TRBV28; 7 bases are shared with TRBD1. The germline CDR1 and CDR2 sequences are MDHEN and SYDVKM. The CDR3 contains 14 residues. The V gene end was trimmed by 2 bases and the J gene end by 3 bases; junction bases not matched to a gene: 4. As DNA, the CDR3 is TGTGCCAGCAGTTTAGCTGGGACAGTCTACGAGCAGTACTTC. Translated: CASSLAGTVYEQYF.